Below are 30 T cell receptor beta chains sequenced from a single sample in a study of blood T cell repertoires in COVID-19. Assay used: immunoSEQ multiplex PCR; TCRdb lists only in-frame clones, some missing. The table includes approximately 150,000 clones, roughly 90% detected once. The specimen sequenced was peripheral blood. The source is a man aged 45 to 65 with active or convalescent COVID-19.

This chain uses TRBV19 with TRBJ2-3, with D hard to call. CDR3 length: 15 residues. Trimming took off 7 bases at V and 0 bases at J, with 14 bases between the two ends. Germline V CDR1 and CDR2: LNHDA, SQIVND (reference sequence). CDR3 region: CASNPRRGSTDTQYF. The CDR3 DNA reads as TGTGCCAGTAACCCCAGAAGAGGTAGCACAGATACGCAGTATTTT.

This chain connects TRBV11-3 to TRBJ2-7; the D is unclear. CDR3 length: 14 residues. Between the trimmed V and J ends, which lost 1 base and 2 bases, there was a span of 9 bases. Germline values: CDR1 SGHNT, CDR2 YENEEA. The CDR3 here is CASSLGNRAYEQYF. The CDR3 DNA reads as TGTGCCAGCAGCTTAGGAAACAGAGCCTACGAGCAGTACTTC.

The chain employs TRBV6-6 and TRBJ1-5; 10 nucleotides line up with TRBD1. The CDR3 length is 15 residues. Germline V gene data show CDR1 as MNHNY and CDR2 as SVGAGI (reference sequence). V trimming: 2 bases; J trimming: 7 bases; junction bases outside the gene matches: 5. CDR3 sequence: CASSYPGQGYQPQHF. For the CDR3, the DNA is TGTGCCAGCAGTTACCCGGGACAGGGGTACCAGCCCCAGCATTTT.

V is TRBV28 and J is TRBJ2-7; the D is unclear. The germline V and J ends were trimmed by 8 bases and 4 bases, with 15 bases remaining between them. The CDR3 runs 13 residues. Per the germline V gene, CDR1 is MDHEN and CDR2 is SYDVKM. In DNA form, the CDR3 reads TGTGCCAGCCTCTCGGCGGTAACTTACGAGCAGTACTTC. It encodes CASLSAVTYEQYF.

The chain uses TRBV4-3 and TRBJ2-3; D might be TRBD1 (6 bases). V dropped 0 bases and J dropped 6 bases, with 13 bases sitting between them. Germline assignment: CDR1 LGHNA and CDR2 YSLEER. CDR3 length: 15 residues. As DNA, the CDR3 is TGCGCCAGCAGCCAAGACCTACGGACAGCCGATACGCAGTATTTT. This translates into CASSQDLRTADTQYF.

The V call is TRBV2, the J call TRBJ2-3, with TRBD2 matching over 12 bases. V lost 8 bases to trimming and J lost 4 bases; unmatched junction nucleotides: 4. This CDR3 spans 14 amino acids. Germline V gene sequence: CDR1 SNHLY, CDR2 FYNNEI. In DNA form, the CDR3 reads TGTGCCAGCGCGTCTAGCGGGAGGGCAGATACGCAGTATTTT. It translates to CASASSGRADTQYF.

The V call is TRBV12-3 or TRBV12-4, the J call TRBJ2-3; D is undetermined. The CDR3 is 13 amino acids. V lost 5 bases to trimming and J lost 3 bases, with 9 bases between them. CDR3 bases: TGTGCCAGCAGTGCCGCCGGGACAGATACGCAGTATTTT. It yields the protein CASSAAGTDTQYF.

V is TRBV5-5 and J is TRBJ1-5; D possibly corresponds to TRBD1 (6 bases). The CDR3 has 15 residues. V lost 1 base to trimming and J lost 6 bases, with 14 bases between them. From germline, CDR1 is SGHKS and CDR2 YYEKEE (reference sequence). The CDR3: CASSLNTGSSQPQHF. CDR3 bases: TGTGCCAGCAGCTTGAATACAGGGTCAAGTCAGCCCCAGCATTTT.

The chain couples TRBV2 to TRBJ2-7; maybe TRBD2 (6 bases). Germline values: CDR1 SNHLY, CDR2 FYNNEI. The V end was cut by 9 bases, the J end by 4 bases, with 19 bases between. The CDR3 contains 14 residues. CDR3 coding DNA: TGTGCCAGAGGGACTTTCAAGGCCTCATACGAGCAGTACTTC. Residues: CARGTFKASYEQYF.

The chain carries TRBV28 and TRBJ2-5; D is unclear. This CDR3 contains 15 residues. With 2 bases removed from V and 0 bases from J, the gap between germline ends came to 10 bases. CDR1 is MDHEN and CDR2 is SYDVKM in the germline V gene. Here the CDR3 reads CASSLAVSDQETQYF. The CDR3, as DNA: TGTGCCAGCAGTTTAGCGGTGTCAGACCAAGAGACCCAGTACTTC.

The V and J genes are TRBV3-1 (or the pseudogene TRBV3-2) and TRBJ2-5; perhaps TRBD2 as D (6 bases). V lost 0 bases to trimming and J lost 2 bases, with 13 bases between them. Germline CDR1 reads LGHDT; CDR2 reads YNNKEL (reference sequence). This CDR3 spans 16 amino acids. CDR3 DNA: TGTGCCAGCAGCCAAGATCCGGGAGCAGGACAAGAGACCCAGTACTTC. Residues: CASSQDPGAGQETQYF.

This clone has just a few counts. The chain links TRBV7-2 to TRBJ2-7, with a tentative D call TRBD1 (6 bases). V lost 1 base to trimming and J lost 5 bases, with 21 bases between them. The CDR3 covers 17 residues. Germline loops: CDR1 SGHTA, CDR2 FQGNSA. The CDR3 is CASSLGPRGQSRHEQYF. The CDR3 nucleotides are TGTGCCAGCAGCTTAGGCCCGAGAGGACAGTCCCGTCACGAGCAGTACTTC.

This chain links TRBV11-2 with TRBJ2-2; D is possibly TRBD1 (6 bases). The ends were cut back, 3 bases at V and 2 bases at J, with 16 bases in the middle. The CDR3 is made up of 17 amino acids. CDR1 SGHAT and CDR2 FQNNGV come from the germline V gene. CDR3 DNA sequence: TGTGCCAGCAGCTTGGTGCCTGCGACAGGCAACACCGGGGAGCTGTTTTTT. Translated: CASSLVPATGNTGELFF. The full variable domain, with the rest looked up from reference TRBV11-2 and TRBJ2-2, is EAGVAQSPRYKIIEKRQSVAFWCNPISGHATLYWYQQILGQGPKLLIQFQNNGVVDDSQLPKDRFSAERLKGVDSTLKIQPAKLEDSAVYLCASSLVPATGNTGELFFGEGSRLTVL.

The gene calls are TRBV4-3 and TRBJ1-1; 8 bases agree with TRBD1. Germline V lookup: CDR1 LGHNA, CDR2 YSLEER. V lost 0 bases, J lost 4 bases, and 1 base stayed unmatched. The length of the CDR3 is 14 residues. Here the CDR3 DNA reads TGCGCCAGCAGCCAAGAACAGGGGGGCACTGAAGCTTTCTTT. It encodes CASSQEQGGTEAFF.

This rearrangement joins TRBV24-1 to TRBJ2-1; 10 positions match TRBD1. Losses at the gene ends were 4 bases for V and 10 bases for J; bases not matched to a gene: 9. The CDR3 is 15 amino acids. Per germline, CDR1 KGHDR and CDR2 SFDVKD. The CDR3 protein is CATSDPGQGIYEQFF. The CDR3 DNA follows: TGTGCCACCAGTGACCCGGGACAGGGGATATACGAGCAGTTCTTC.

V usage is TRBV19 and J usage is TRBJ1-4; D is possibly TRBD1 (5 bases). This CDR3 comprises 15 residues. The ends were cut back, 4 bases at V and 4 bases at J, with 13 bases in the middle. Germline V CDR1 and CDR2: LNHDA, SQIVND (reference sequence). The CDR3 coding sequence is TGTGCCAGTAGTAGTGTGACAGATTTTAATGAAAAACTGTTTTTT. It is translated as CASSSVTDFNEKLFF.

This chain links TRBV19 with TRBJ2-1, with 11 bases aligning to TRBD2. V was clipped by 5 bases and J by 9 bases; unmatched bases: 12. CDR1 LNHDA and CDR2 SQIVND come from the germline V gene (reference sequence). The CDR3 contains 16 residues. Here the CDR3 DNA reads TGTGCCAGTAGTGGCCCTAGCGGGGGGTCGGGTCTTGAGCAGTTCTTC. As protein: CASSGPSGGSGLEQFF.

V usage is TRBV5-1 and J usage is TRBJ1-3; D remains unclear. V dropped 0 bases and J dropped 0 bases, with 13 bases sitting between them. The CDR3 loop spans 17 amino acids. CDR1 and CDR2 from the germline V gene are SGHRS and YFSETQ. CDR3 sequence reads: CASSLATGSDSGNTIYF. As DNA, the CDR3 is TGCGCCAGCAGCTTGGCCACGGGATCCGACTCTGGAAACACCATATATTTT.

V gene TRBV19 combines with J gene TRBJ2-5; the D gene is possibly TRBD1 (5 bases). The ends were cut back, 10 bases at V and 5 bases at J, with 5 bases in the middle. CDR3 length: 9 amino acids. In germline, CDR1 is LNHDA, CDR2 SQIVND (reference sequence). In nucleotides, the CDR3 is TGTGCCAAGGGGGAGACCCAGTACTTC. It is translated as CAKGETQYF. Together with reference TRBV19 and TRBJ2-5, the CDR3 gives the full variable domain: DGGITQSPKYLFRKEGQNVTLSCEQNLNHDAMYWYRQDPGQGLRLIYYSQIVNDFQKGDIAEGYSVSREKKESFPLTVTSAQKNPTAFYLCAKGETQYFGPGTRLLVL.

The chain uses TRBV29-1 and TRBJ2-4, with D perhaps matching TRBD1 (6 bases). From germline, CDR1 is SQVTM and CDR2 ANQGSEA. The CDR3 length is 15 residues. With 0 bases removed from V and 6 bases from J, the gap between germline ends came to 15 bases. The CDR3 here is CSVEDQGRGRNIQYF. The CDR3 region has the DNA TGCAGCGTTGAAGATCAGGGCAGGGGACGAAACATTCAGTACTTC.

CDR3 residues: CATSDWGQGDGAFF. CDR3 DNA: TGTGCCACCAGTGATTGGGGACAGGGGGATGGAGCTTTCTTT. The chain uses TRBV24-1 and TRBJ1-1, with 11 bases aligning to TRBD1. The germline gives CDR1 KGHDR, CDR2 SFDVKD. The CDR3 contains 14 residues. The J segment lost 10 bases and the V segment lost 2 bases, leaving 5 bases of the junction unmatched.

This clone was counted between two and nine times. The CDR3 loop reads CASSSRAAGNQPQHF. For the CDR3, the DNA is TGTGCCAGCAGCTCGAGGGCGGCTGGCAATCAGCCCCAGCATTTT. The chain couples TRBV27 to TRBJ1-5; D gene unclear. The germline gives CDR1 MNHEY, CDR2 SMNVEV (reference sequence). There are 15 residues in the CDR3. Trimming removed 6 bases from V and 2 bases from J, with 14 bases in between.

This rearrangement joins TRBV11-2 to TRBJ1-4; a possible D gene is TRBD1 (5 bases). Trimming took 2 bases from V and 3 from J, leaving 16 bases between them. Germline CDR1 SGHAT, CDR2 FQNNGV. CDR3 length equals 17 residues. For the CDR3, the DNA is TGTGCCAGCAGCTTAATTCGGAGGGGAGTCGCTAATGAAAAACTGTTTTTT. Protein sequence: CASSLIRRGVANEKLFF.

This chain joins TRBV6-5 and TRBJ1-2; D may be TRBD1 (6 bases). This CDR3 region has 14 residues. CDR1 MNHEY and CDR2 SVGAGI come from the germline V gene. The V and J ends lost 4 bases and 2 bases respectively, with 11 bases between them. The CDR3 region has the DNA TGTGCCAGCAGTTCCGCCGGACAGAACTATGGCTACACCTTC. Amino acids: CASSSAGQNYGYTF.

This clone was picked up one time. V gene TRBV18 combines with J gene TRBJ2-7; D remains ambiguous. Germline CDR1 is KGHSH and CDR2 is LQKENI. This CDR3 region has 13 residues. V was pared by 2 bases and J by 2 bases, with 7 bases between. CDR3 amino acids: CASSPDDTYEQYF. CDR3 in DNA: TGTGCCAGCTCACCAGACGACACCTACGAGCAGTACTTC.

The V gene is TRBV24-1, the J gene TRBJ1-5; the D gene is possibly TRBD1 (6 bases). V was cut by 3 bases and J by 7 bases, with 27 bases left in between. The CDR3 covers 19 residues. CDR1 is KGHDR and CDR2 is SFDVKD in the germline V gene. CDR3 sequence reads: CATSDQYPGPGEDHQPQHF. The CDR3 DNA is TGTGCCACCAGTGATCAATACCCGGGCCCAGGGGAAGACCACCAGCCCCAGCATTTT.

The V and J genes are TRBV2 and TRBJ1-2; TRBD1 is a possible D gene (5 bases). Deletions cut 0 bases from V and 5 bases from J, with 13 bases between. CDR3 length: 15 amino acids. Germline values: CDR1 SNHLY, CDR2 FYNNEI. In DNA, the CDR3 is TGTGCCAGCAGTGAAGCGAACCAGGGAATTTATGGCTACACCTTC. Its protein product is CASSEANQGIYGYTF. Full variable domain (rest looked up from reference TRBV2 and TRBJ1-2): EPEVTQTPSHQVTQMGQEVILRCVPISNHLYFYWYRQILGQKVEFLVSFYNNEISEKSEIFDDQFSVERPDGSNFTLKIRSTKLEDSAMYFCASSEANQGIYGYTFGSGTRLTVV.

The genes are TRBV18 and TRBJ2-1; 7 bases line up with TRBD2. Germline trimming cut 0 bases from V and 5 bases from J; bases unmatched to any gene: 7. Germline CDR1 is KGHSH and CDR2 is LQKENI. The CDR3 extends over 16 amino acids. The CDR3 sequence is CASSPPGGSFNNEQFF. For the CDR3, the DNA is TGTGCCAGCTCACCACCCGGGGGGAGCTTCAACAATGAGCAGTTCTTC.

The chain carries TRBV28 and TRBJ2-3; 10 nucleotides line up with TRBD1. The V gene end was trimmed by 6 bases and the J gene end by 6 bases; junction bases not matched to a gene: 9. This CDR3 has 15 residues. Per the germline V gene, CDR1 is MDHEN and CDR2 is SYDVKM. The CDR3 coding sequence is TGTGCCAGCAGACCGACAGGGGGCGCCCGGGATACGCAGTATTTT. Translated, it gives CASRPTGGARDTQYF. The whole variable domain, remainder taken from reference TRBV28 and TRBJ2-3, is DVKVTQSSRYLVKRTGEKVFLECVQDMDHENMFWYRQDPGLGLRLIYFSYDVKMKEKGDIPEGYSVSREKKERFSLILESASTNQTSMYLCASRPTGGARDTQYFGPGTRLTVL.

This clone was counted a few times. The chain is built from TRBV3-1 (or the pseudogene TRBV3-2) and TRBJ2-3; 11 bases are a match to TRBD2. The V segment lost 4 bases and the J segment 4 bases; nucleotides outside the gene matches: 10. In germline, CDR1 is LGHDT, CDR2 YNNKEL (reference sequence). The CDR3 consists of 17 residues. CDR3 in DNA: TGTGCCAGCAGCCGGTGGGCTAGCGGGAGGTATGCAGATACGCAGTATTTT. Translated: CASSRWASGRYADTQYF.